These 13 T cell receptor beta chains came from one sample sequenced in a study of technical replicates of blood from a handful of donors. The repertoire was sequenced with immunoSEQ multiplex PCR; TCRdb's copy has only in-frame clones and lacks some. The sample carries around 79,000 clones, 85% to 95% recorded once. The sequenced sample consisted of T cells isolated from PBMCs. These receptor sequences come from a human donor in good health.

The V and J genes are TRBV27 and TRBJ2-7, with 7 bases lining up with TRBD1. This CDR3 is 14 amino acids long. After removal of 3 bases from V and 3 bases from J, the junction contained 5 bases not matched to a gene. Germline V gene sequence: CDR1 MNHEY, CDR2 SMNVEV (reference sequence). The CDR3 coding sequence is TGTGCCAGCAGTTTCAGGGGGAGTTTCTACGAGCAGTACTTC. Amino acids: CASSFRGSFYEQYF.

In this sample, this clone turned up once. The rearrangement joins TRBV6-1 to TRBJ1-3; D is perhaps TRBD1 (5 bases). The CDR3 covers 14 residues. V lost 11 bases and J 2 bases, leaving 16 bases between the germline ends. Germline loops: CDR1 MNHNS, CDR2 SASEGT. The CDR3 reads CAGRGESTGNTIYF. CDR3 bases: TGTGCCGGACGGGGGGAAAGTACTGGAAACACCATATATTTT.

This chain connects TRBV5-6 to TRBJ2-2; D might be TRBD2 (6 bases). Trimming removed 4 bases at V and 1 base at J, with 20 bases between. Germline assignment: CDR1 SGHDT and CDR2 YYEEEE. The CDR3 consists of 18 residues. In nucleotides, the CDR3 is TGTGCCAGCAGCCCACCGGCGCCCGCTAGCGTGAACACCGGGGAGCTGTTTTTT. Encoded protein: CASSPPAPASVNTGELFF.

J is TRBJ2-2 and V is TRBV4-2; 9 bases are a match to TRBD1. CDR3 length: 17 residues. The germline V gene has CDR1 LGHNA and CDR2 YNFKEQ. V lost 4 bases and J lost 4; bases outside the gene matches: 10. CDR3 amino acids: CASSPGSDRGITGELFF. CDR3 nucleotide sequence: TGTGCCAGCAGCCCAGGATCCGACAGGGGGATCACCGGGGAGCTGTTTTTT.

This clone was picked up one time. The CDR3, as DNA: TGTGCCAGCAGCTTAGCGTCTACCAGCGGCGCTGAGCAGTTCTTC. It yields the protein CASSLASTSGAEQFF. This chain links TRBV7-6 with TRBJ2-1, with TRBD2 as a possible D gene (5 bases). This CDR3 region has 15 residues. Germline V gene data show CDR1 as SGHVS and CDR2 as FNYEAQ. The V gene lost 0 bases and the J gene lost 9 bases, with 15 bases spanning the gap.

The rearrangement links TRBV10-1 to TRBJ1-3, with TRBD1 matching over 7 bases. The CDR3 is made up of 14 amino acids. Germline-derived CDR1 and CDR2 are WNHNN and SYGVQD (reference sequence). Unmatched junction bases numbered 4, after V lost 8 bases and J lost 0 bases. The CDR3 loop reads CASPHRGSGNTIYF. Here the CDR3 DNA reads TGCGCCAGCCCTCACAGGGGCTCTGGAAACACCATATATTTT.

The V call is TRBV7-9, the J call TRBJ1-3, with 7 bases fitting TRBD1. Germline V gene sequence: CDR1 SEHNR, CDR2 FQNEAQ (reference sequence). This CDR3 region has 14 residues. With V trimmed by 2 bases and J by 5 bases, 3 bases remained unmatched. The CDR3 DNA follows: TGTGCCAGCAGCTTACCAGGGGGACGAAACACCATATATTTT. Amino acid sequence: CASSLPGGRNTIYF.

The J gene is TRBJ1-5, the V gene TRBV6-1, with D unresolved. V shed 0 bases and J shed 11 bases, with 20 bases lying between them. The germline V gene encodes CDR1 MNHNS and CDR2 SASEGT. This CDR3 is 16 amino acids long. The CDR3 spells CASSEAPASRVSAQHF. The CDR3 nucleotides are TGTGCCAGCAGTGAAGCGCCAGCCAGTCGGGTTTCAGCCCAGCATTTT.

The rearrangement links TRBV6-4 to TRBJ2-1; a possible D gene is TRBD2 (5 bases). The germline V and J ends were trimmed by 4 bases and 5 bases, with 9 bases remaining between them. This CDR3 comprises 13 residues. Per the germline V gene, CDR1 is MRHNA and CDR2 is SNTAGT. The chain's CDR3 is CASSVSADNEQFF. The CDR3 region has the DNA TGTGCCAGCAGTGTTTCAGCGGACAATGAGCAGTTCTTC.

The V and J genes are TRBV19 and TRBJ1-1, with a weak D call TRBD1 (5 bases). Germline loops: CDR1 LNHDA, CDR2 SQIVND (reference sequence). The CDR3 runs 13 residues. Trimming shortened V by 1 base and J by 8 bases, and 11 bases separated the two germline ends. CDR3 sequence reads: CASSIVASGEAFF. As DNA, the CDR3 is TGTGCCAGTAGTATAGTCGCCTCAGGGGAAGCTTTCTTT.

The CDR3, as DNA: TGTGCCAGCAGCGATGATCTAAGGGACAGGGTGATGGCCAATGAGCAGTTCTTC. This codes for CASSDDLRDRVMANEQFF. The V gene is TRBV5-6, the J gene TRBJ2-1; 9 bases map to TRBD1. J was trimmed by 6 bases and V by 4 bases; bases with no gene match: 17. The CDR3 length is 18 residues. Germline CDR1 is SGHDT and CDR2 is YYEEEE.

V usage is TRBV9 and J usage is TRBJ1-1; a weak D match, TRBD1 (6 bases). V was shortened by 4 bases and J by 3 bases, with 16 bases between the two germline ends. CDR1 is SGDLS, CDR2 YYNGEE, per germline. This CDR3 is built from 15 residues. For the CDR3, the DNA is TGTGCCAGCAGCTCAACAGGGCGTGGAGACACTGAAGCTTTCTTT. It specifies CASSSTGRGDTEAFF.

A note on this clone: Sequence at one end of the junction differs from germline and may be a read error. V is TRBV7-8 and J is TRBJ2-2, with D possibly matching TRBD2 (6 bases). Per germline, CDR1 SGHVS and CDR2 FQNEAQ. The CDR3 is 11 residues long. The CDR3 loop is CASSFPGGLFF. CDR3 DNA: TGTGCCAGCAGCTTCCCCGGGGGGCTGTTTTTT.